This TCR beta chain was sequenced in a study of blood T cell repertoires in COVID-19. Recruits, aged roughly 18 to 95 years, lived in 20 to 30 US areas. Clones were read by immunoSEQ multiplex PCR, and TCRdb kept only the in-frame ones, dropping some. Of roughly 430,000 clones in the sample, 88% were seen once. The V gene lost 0 bases and the J gene lost 5 bases, with 8 bases spanning the gap. CDR1 and CDR2 from the germline V gene are PRHDT and FYEKMQ (reference sequence). This CDR3 has 13 residues. The sample consisted of PBMCs or T cells enriched from blood (not recorded which). The origin of this receptor is a woman between 40 and 50 years old with acute COVID-19. The chain couples TRBV13 to TRBJ2-7; perhaps TRBD1 as D (5 bases). Here the CDR3 reads CASSLGGRHEQYF. The CDR3 region has the DNA TGTGCCAGCAGCTTAGGGGGGCGGCACGAGCAGTACTTC.